The 17 T cell receptor beta chains below come from one sample, sequenced in a study of technical replicates of blood from several donors. Sequenced by immunoSEQ multiplex PCR; TCRdb stores in-frame clones only, minus some. The sample has approximately 82,000 clones; approximately 91% are singletons. Sequencing was done on a sample of T cells isolated from PBMCs. The receptors here all came from a human donor in good health. Some clones in this sample may be carry-over from other donors' samples.

The gene calls are TRBV11-2 and TRBJ2-1; a weak D match, TRBD1 (5 bases). This CDR3 spans 17 amino acids. The germline V gene encodes CDR1 SGHAT and CDR2 FQNNGV. V gave up 9 bases and J gave up 7 bases, with 28 bases separating them. The CDR3 bases are TGTGCCAGTCGTCAAGGATGGGGCGAGGTGGGTACAAATGAGCAGTTCTTC. This encodes CASRQGWGEVGTNEQFF.

The V call is TRBV6-4, the J call TRBJ2-3; 8 nucleotides match TRBD2. This CDR3 is built from 15 residues. The germline CDR1 and CDR2 sequences are MRHNA and SNTAGT. The V and J ends lost 4 bases and 0 bases, in that order; junction bases with no gene match: 3. CDR3 amino acids: CASSALAGSTDTQYF. The CDR3, as DNA: TGTGCCAGCAGTGCCTTAGCGGGAAGCACAGATACGCAGTATTTT.

This sequence joins TRBV15 and TRBJ2-7, with TRBD1 identical over 7 bases. The V gene's germline CDR1 is LNHNV and CDR2 YYDKDF (reference sequence). J gave up 5 bases and V 0 bases, and 7 bases lay outside the gene matches. The CDR3 runs to 15 residues. This CDR3 reads CATSRDGEGADEQYF. CDR3 bases: TGTGCCACCAGCAGAGATGGAGAGGGGGCGGACGAGCAGTACTTC.

This chain joins TRBV7-8 and TRBJ1-1; D possibly corresponds to TRBD1 (6 bases). This CDR3 is 15 amino acids long. V lost 5 bases to trimming and J lost 7 bases, with 20 bases between them. CDR1 and CDR2 from the germline V gene are SGHVS and FQNEAQ. This CDR3 is CASSANRVSVIEAFF. The CDR3 nucleotides read TGTGCCAGCAGCGCTAACAGGGTCTCAGTAATTGAAGCTTTCTTT.

The rearrangement links TRBV30 to TRBJ1-5; no firm D call. Germline V gives CDR1 GTSNPN, CDR2 SVGIG (reference sequence). This CDR3 spans 13 amino acids. V lost 0 bases and J lost 2, with 5 bases in between. CDR3 DNA: TGTGCCTGGAGTGTGGAGGGCAATCAGCCCCAGCATTTT. Translating it yields CAWSVEGNQPQHF.

To note about this clone: The DNA is left out, because the CDR3 cannot be placed on it with certainty; the CDR3 is given as TCRdb lists it. The chain has TRBV27 and TRBJ2-2; no check of the table's D call, TRBD2, against the DNA was made. Germline CDR1 reads MNHEY; CDR2 reads SMNVEV (reference sequence). The CDR3 has 17 residues if both end residues are counted. CDR3 in amino acids: CASSSSTSPSYTGELFF.

The chain combines TRBV14 with TRBJ2-7; maybe TRBD2 (5 bases). Germline CDR1 is SGHDN and CDR2 is FVKESK. V was cut by 0 bases and J by 3 bases, with 12 bases left in between. This CDR3 has 15 residues. CDR3 nucleotide sequence: TGTGCCAGCAGCCAAGATCCCGCGGGTGGCTACGAGCAGTACTTC. Translation gives CASSQDPAGGYEQYF.

The chain has TRBV4-1 and TRBJ1-5, with D possibly being TRBD1 (5 bases). Germline V CDR1 and CDR2: MGHRA, YSYEKL. Deletions cut 4 bases from V and 6 bases from J, with 19 bases between. This CDR3 has 16 amino acids. CDR3 sequence (DNA): TGCGCCAGCAGCCCTCGTGGAGACAGATCCCCTCAGCCCCAGCATTTT. Encoded protein: CASSPRGDRSPQPQHF.

This clone was recorded once. The V and J genes are TRBV27 and TRBJ1-2; D gene uncertain. CDR1 and CDR2 from the germline V gene are MNHEY and SMNVEV (reference sequence). CDR3 length: 13 amino acids. V gave up 7 bases and J gave up 6 bases, with 15 bases separating them. This CDR3 is CASTAGGPDGYTF. CDR3 nucleotides: TGTGCCAGCACAGCTGGAGGGCCCGATGGCTACACCTTC.

The chain links TRBV30 to TRBJ1-2; TRBD1 matches 9 bases. Unmatched junction bases numbered 10, after V lost 0 bases and J lost 8 bases. The CDR3 totals 15 residues. Germline V lookup: CDR1 GTSNPN, CDR2 SVGIG (reference sequence). This chain's CDR3 is CAWSVQGAFLGGYTF. In DNA form, the CDR3 reads TGTGCCTGGAGTGTACAGGGGGCTTTTTTAGGGGGCTACACCTTC.

This rearrangement joins TRBV18 to TRBJ2-7, with a tentative D call TRBD2 (5 bases). The germline CDR1 and CDR2 sequences are KGHSH and LQKENI. The CDR3 loop spans 12 amino acids. Trimming removed 2 bases at V and 7 bases at J, with 9 bases between. CDR3 residues: CASSPAIAEQYF. CDR3 coding DNA: TGTGCCAGCTCACCAGCGATAGCGGAGCAGTACTTC. The full variable domain, its missing parts supplied by reference TRBV18 and TRBJ2-7, is NAGVMQNPRHLVRRRGQEARLRCSPMKGHSHVYWYRQLPEEGLKFMVYLQKENIIDESGMPKERFSAEFPKEGPSILRIQQVVRGDSAAYFCASSPAIAEQYFGPGTRLTVT.

V and J are TRBV6-5 and TRBJ1-5; the D is unclear. Germline loops: CDR1 MNHEY, CDR2 SVGAGI. Trimming took off 5 bases at V and 0 bases at J, with 11 bases between the two ends. The CDR3 has 15 residues. The CDR3 nucleotides read TGTGCCAGCAGTCCCTTCGGGTATAGCAATCAGCCCCAGCATTTT. This encodes CASSPFGYSNQPQHF.

This clone came up once. The chain recombines TRBV4-3 with TRBJ2-7, with TRBD2 matching over 11 bases. This CDR3 comprises 17 residues. CDR1 is LGHNA, CDR2 YSLEER, per germline. Trimming removed 0 bases from V and 1 base from J; junction bases left unmatched: 5. CDR3 sequence (DNA): TGCGCCAGCAGCCAAGAGGGTATAGCGGGAGGGTCCTACGAGCAGTACTTC. Amino acids: CASSQEGIAGGSYEQYF.

The rearrangement links TRBV28 to TRBJ1-1, with TRBD1 matching 7 bases. The germline gives CDR1 MDHEN, CDR2 SYDVKM. The trim removed 5 bases at V and 5 bases at J, leaving 11 bases unmatched. This CDR3 is 15 amino acids long. This CDR3 is CASSPPTGRLTEAFF. CDR3 in DNA: TGTGCCAGCAGTCCTCCGACAGGGAGATTGACTGAAGCTTTCTTT.

The DNA for the CDR3 is TGTGCCAGCAGTTTATCGAGAGGAAGAACAGATACGCAGTATTTT. Amino acids: CASSLSRGRTDTQYF. V and J are TRBV27 and TRBJ2-3; D remains ambiguous. V was shortened by 0 bases and J by 3 bases, with 10 bases between the two germline ends. The V gene's germline CDR1 is MNHEY and CDR2 SMNVEV (reference sequence). CDR3 length: 15 amino acids.

The rearrangement uses TRBV7-2 and TRBJ2-1; 9 nucleotides match TRBD2. With V trimmed by 3 bases and J by 0 bases, 3 bases remained unmatched. The CDR3 length is 16 residues. Germline CDR1 reads SGHTA; CDR2 reads FQGNSA. CDR3 sequence (DNA): TGTGCCAGCAGCTTCTCTAGCGGGGTCTCCTACAATGAGCAGTTCTTC. Protein: CASSFSSGVSYNEQFF. The whole variable domain, remainder taken from reference TRBV7-2 and TRBJ2-1, is GAGVSQSPSNKVTEKGKDVELRCDPISGHTALYWYRQSLGQGLEFLIYFQGNSAPDKSGLPSDRFSAERTGGSVSTLTIQRTQQEDSAVYLCASSFSSGVSYNEQFFGPGTRLTVL.

This sequence joins TRBV30 and TRBJ2-3; 10 bases are shared with TRBD1. Germline V gene sequence: CDR1 GTSNPN, CDR2 SVGIG (reference sequence). The CDR3 spans 17 residues. Losses at the gene ends were 5 bases for V and 1 base for J; bases not matched to a gene: 12. CDR3 amino acids: CAWERDRGWGGTDTQYF. DNA of the CDR3: TGTGCCTGGGAACGGGACAGGGGATGGGGAGGCACAGATACGCAGTATTTT.